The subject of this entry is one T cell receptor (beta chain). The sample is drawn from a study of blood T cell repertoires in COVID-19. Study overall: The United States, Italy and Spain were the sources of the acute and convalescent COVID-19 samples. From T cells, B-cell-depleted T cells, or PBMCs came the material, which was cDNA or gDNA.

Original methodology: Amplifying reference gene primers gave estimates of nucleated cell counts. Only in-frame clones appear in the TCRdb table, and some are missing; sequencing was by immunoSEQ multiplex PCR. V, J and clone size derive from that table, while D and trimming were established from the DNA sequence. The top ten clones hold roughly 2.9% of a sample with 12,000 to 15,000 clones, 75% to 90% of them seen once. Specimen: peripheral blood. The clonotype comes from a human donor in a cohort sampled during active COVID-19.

For the CDR3, the DNA is TGTGCCTGGAGTTTGACTAGTACCGGGGAGCTGTTTTTT. As protein: CAWSLTSTGELFF. The V call is TRBV30, the J call TRBJ2-2, with a tentative D call TRBD2 (6 bases). The germline gives CDR1 GTSNPN, CDR2 SVGIG (reference sequence). The CDR3 consists of 13 residues. V was shortened by 2 bases and J by 5 bases, with 9 bases between the two germline ends.